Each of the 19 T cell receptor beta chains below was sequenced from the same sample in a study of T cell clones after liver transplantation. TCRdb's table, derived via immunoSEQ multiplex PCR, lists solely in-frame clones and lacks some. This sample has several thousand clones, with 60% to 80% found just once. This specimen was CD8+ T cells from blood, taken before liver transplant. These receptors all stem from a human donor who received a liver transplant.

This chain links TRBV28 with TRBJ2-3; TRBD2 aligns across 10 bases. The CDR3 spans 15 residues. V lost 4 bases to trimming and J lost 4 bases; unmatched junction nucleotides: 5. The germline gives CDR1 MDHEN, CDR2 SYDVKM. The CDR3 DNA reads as TGTGCCAGCAGTTCAGGGACTAGCGAAGCAGATACGCAGTATTTT. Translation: CASSSGTSEADTQYF.

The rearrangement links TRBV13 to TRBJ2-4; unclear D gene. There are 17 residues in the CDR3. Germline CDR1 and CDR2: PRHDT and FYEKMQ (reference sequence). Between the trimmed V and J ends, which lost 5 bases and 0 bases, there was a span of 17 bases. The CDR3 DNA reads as TGTGCCAGCAGCCCCCGGACCTTCAACCTAGCCAAAAACATTCAGTACTTC. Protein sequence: CASSPRTFNLAKNIQYF.

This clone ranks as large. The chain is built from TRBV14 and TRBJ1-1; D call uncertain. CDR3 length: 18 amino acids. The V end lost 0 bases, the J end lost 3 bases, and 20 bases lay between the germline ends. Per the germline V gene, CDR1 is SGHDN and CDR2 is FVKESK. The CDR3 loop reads CASSQESEPPTGDTEAFF. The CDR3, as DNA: TGTGCCAGCAGCCAAGAATCGGAGCCACCTACGGGCGACACTGAAGCTTTCTTT.

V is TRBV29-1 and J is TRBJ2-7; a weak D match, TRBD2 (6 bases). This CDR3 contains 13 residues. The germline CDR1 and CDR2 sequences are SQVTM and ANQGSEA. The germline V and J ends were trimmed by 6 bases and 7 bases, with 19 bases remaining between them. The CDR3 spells CSVKTGTAREQYF. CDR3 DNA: TGCAGCGTGAAAACCGGGACTGCCCGGGAGCAGTACTTC.

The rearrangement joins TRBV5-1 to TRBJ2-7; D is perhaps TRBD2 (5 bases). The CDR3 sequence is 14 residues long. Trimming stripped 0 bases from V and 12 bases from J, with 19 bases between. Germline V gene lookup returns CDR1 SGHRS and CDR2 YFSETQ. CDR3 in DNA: TGCGCCAGCAGCTTGGCCGGTGGACTGGAGGAGAGGTACTTC. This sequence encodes CASSLAGGLEERYF.

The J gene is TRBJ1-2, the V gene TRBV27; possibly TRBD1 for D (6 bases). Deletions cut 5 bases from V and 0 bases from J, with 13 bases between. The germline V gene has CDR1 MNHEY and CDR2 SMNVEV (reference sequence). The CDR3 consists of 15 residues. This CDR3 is CASSIYRDTNYGYTF. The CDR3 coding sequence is TGTGCCAGCAGTATATACAGGGATACTAACTATGGCTACACCTTC.

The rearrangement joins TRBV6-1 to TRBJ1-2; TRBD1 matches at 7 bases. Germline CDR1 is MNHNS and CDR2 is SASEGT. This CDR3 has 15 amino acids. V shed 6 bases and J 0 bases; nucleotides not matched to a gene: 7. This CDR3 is CASSEWTGANYGYTF. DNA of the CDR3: TGTGCCAGCAGCGAATGGACAGGAGCTAACTATGGCTACACCTTC.

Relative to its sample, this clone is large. The CDR3 protein is CASSLRAQGRDEQFF. The DNA of the CDR3 is TGTGCCAGCAGCTTAAGGGCGCAAGGTCGGGATGAGCAGTTCTTC. The chain uses TRBV7-3 and TRBJ2-1, with D unclear. V gave up 1 base and J gave up 8 bases, with 15 bases separating them. This CDR3 comprises 15 residues. Germline V lookup: CDR1 SGHTA, CDR2 FQGTGA.

In DNA form, the CDR3 reads TGTGCCAGCAGTTTCCGGACAGGGGGCAATGAGCAGTTCTTC. Residues: CASSFRTGGNEQFF. The chain employs TRBV27 and TRBJ2-1; 10 bases agree with TRBD1. Germline V gives CDR1 MNHEY, CDR2 SMNVEV (reference sequence). The CDR3 extends over 14 amino acids. J gave up 6 bases and V 3 bases, and 2 bases lay outside the gene matches.

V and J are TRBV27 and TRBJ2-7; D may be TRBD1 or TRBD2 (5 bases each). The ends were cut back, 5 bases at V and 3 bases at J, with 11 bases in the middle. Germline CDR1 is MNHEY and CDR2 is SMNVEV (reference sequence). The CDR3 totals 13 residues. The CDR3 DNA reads TGTGCCAGCAGTCCCAGGGACGGCTACGAGCAGTACTTC. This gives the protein CASSPRDGYEQYF.

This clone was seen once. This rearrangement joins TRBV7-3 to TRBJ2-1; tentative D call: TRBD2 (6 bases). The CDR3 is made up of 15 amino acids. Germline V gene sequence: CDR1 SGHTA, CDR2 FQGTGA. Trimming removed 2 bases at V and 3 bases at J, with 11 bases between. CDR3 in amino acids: CASSLVGGRYNEQFF. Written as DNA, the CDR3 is TGTGCCAGCAGCTTAGTGGGGGGACGCTACAATGAGCAGTTCTTC.

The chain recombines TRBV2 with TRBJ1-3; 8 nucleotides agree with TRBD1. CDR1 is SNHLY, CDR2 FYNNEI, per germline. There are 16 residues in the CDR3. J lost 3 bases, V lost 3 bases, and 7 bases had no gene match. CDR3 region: CASSELDRGIGNTIYF. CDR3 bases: TGTGCCAGCAGTGAGTTAGACAGGGGAATTGGAAACACCATATATTTT.

CDR3 region: CASSHSSGVFYEQYF. CDR3 in DNA: TGTGCCAGCAGCCACTCTAGCGGGGTTTTCTACGAGCAGTACTTC. The chain couples TRBV14 to TRBJ2-7; TRBD2 agrees at 9 bases. The germline CDR1 and CDR2 sequences are SGHDN and FVKESK. The junction had 6 bases not matched to a gene; V was cut back by 3 bases and J by 3 bases. There are 15 residues in the CDR3.

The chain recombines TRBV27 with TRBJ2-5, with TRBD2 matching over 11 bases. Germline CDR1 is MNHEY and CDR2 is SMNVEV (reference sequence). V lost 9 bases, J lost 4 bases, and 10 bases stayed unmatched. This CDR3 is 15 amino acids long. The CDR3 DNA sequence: TGTGCCAGTATGACTAGCGGGACCTACGGAGAGACCCAGTACTTC. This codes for CASMTSGTYGETQYF.

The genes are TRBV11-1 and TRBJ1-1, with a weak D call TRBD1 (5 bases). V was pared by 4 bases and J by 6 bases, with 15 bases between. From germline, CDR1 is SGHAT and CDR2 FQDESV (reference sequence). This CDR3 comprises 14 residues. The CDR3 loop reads CASSSLSRVAEAFF. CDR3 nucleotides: TGTGCCAGCAGCTCACTAAGCAGGGTTGCTGAAGCTTTCTTT.

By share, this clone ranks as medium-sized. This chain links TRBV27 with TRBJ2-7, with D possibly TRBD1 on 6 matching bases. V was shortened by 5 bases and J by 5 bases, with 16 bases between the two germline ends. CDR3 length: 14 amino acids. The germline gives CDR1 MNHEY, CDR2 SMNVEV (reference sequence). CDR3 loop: CASSPGHPGDEQYF. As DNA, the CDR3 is TGTGCCAGCAGTCCGGGACACCCCGGGGACGAGCAGTACTTC.

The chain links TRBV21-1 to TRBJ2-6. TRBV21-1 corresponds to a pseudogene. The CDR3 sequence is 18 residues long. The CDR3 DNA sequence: TGTGCCAGCAGCAAACCCGATCCCTCCATTGACGGGGCCAACGTCCTGACTTTC. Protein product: CASSKPDPSIDGANVLTF.

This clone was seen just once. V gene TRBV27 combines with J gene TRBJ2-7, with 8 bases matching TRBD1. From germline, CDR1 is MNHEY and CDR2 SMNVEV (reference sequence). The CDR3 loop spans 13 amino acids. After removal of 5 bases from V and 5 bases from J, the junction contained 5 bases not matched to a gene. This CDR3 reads CASSPRTGNEQYF. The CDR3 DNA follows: TGTGCCAGCAGTCCCCGGACAGGGAACGAGCAGTACTTC.

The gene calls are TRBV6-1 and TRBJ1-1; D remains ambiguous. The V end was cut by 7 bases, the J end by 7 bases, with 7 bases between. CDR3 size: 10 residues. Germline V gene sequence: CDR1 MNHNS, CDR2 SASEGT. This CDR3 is CASTAFEAFF. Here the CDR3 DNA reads TGTGCCAGCACGGCCTTTGAAGCTTTCTTT.